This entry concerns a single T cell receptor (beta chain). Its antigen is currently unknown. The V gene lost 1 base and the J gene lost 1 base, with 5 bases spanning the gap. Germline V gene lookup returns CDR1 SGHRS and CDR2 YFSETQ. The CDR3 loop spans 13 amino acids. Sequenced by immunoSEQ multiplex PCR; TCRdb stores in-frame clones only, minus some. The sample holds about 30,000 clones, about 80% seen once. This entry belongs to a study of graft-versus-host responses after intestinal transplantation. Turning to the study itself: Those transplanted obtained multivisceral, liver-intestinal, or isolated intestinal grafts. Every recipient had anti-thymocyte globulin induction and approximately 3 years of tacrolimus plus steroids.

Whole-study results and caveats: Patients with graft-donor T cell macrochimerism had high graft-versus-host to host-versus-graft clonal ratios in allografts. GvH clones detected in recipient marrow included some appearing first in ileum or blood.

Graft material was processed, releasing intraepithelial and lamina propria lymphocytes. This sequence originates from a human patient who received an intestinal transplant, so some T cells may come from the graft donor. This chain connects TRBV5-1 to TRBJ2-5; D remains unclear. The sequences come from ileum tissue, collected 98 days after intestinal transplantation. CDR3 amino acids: CASSLLSQETQYF. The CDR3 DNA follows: TGCGCCAGCAGCTTGCTCAGCCAAGAGACCCAGTACTTC.